The sequence of this TCR beta chain was determined in a study of T cells in tumors after PD-1 blockade. About the research overall: Daily vismodegib 150 mg continued in a subset of anti-PD-1-treated patients.

Measured with immunoSEQ multiplex PCR; TCRdb has only the in-frame clones, and not every one. The sample yields fewer than 50,000 clones, about 84% seen once. CDR3 size: 12 residues. Germline CDR1 is SQVTM and CDR2 is ANQGSEA. J was trimmed by 8 bases and V by 5 bases; bases with no gene match: 2. The TCR comes from a human donor with basal cell carcinoma. The chain joins TRBV29-1 to TRBJ1-3, with TRBD1 identical over 11 bases. The sequencing here drew on PBMCs, taken before anti-PD-1 treatment. The DNA of the CDR3 is TGCAGCGTTCGGGGACAGGGGGACACCATATATTTT. Translation: CSVRGQGDTIYF. The variable domain in full, completed from reference TRBV29-1 and TRBJ1-3, reads SAVISQKPSRDICQRGTSLTIQCQVDSQVTMMFWYRQQPGQSLTLIATANQGSEATYESGFVIDKFPISRPNLTFSTLTVSNMSPEDSSIYLCSVRGQGDTIYFGEGSWLTVV.